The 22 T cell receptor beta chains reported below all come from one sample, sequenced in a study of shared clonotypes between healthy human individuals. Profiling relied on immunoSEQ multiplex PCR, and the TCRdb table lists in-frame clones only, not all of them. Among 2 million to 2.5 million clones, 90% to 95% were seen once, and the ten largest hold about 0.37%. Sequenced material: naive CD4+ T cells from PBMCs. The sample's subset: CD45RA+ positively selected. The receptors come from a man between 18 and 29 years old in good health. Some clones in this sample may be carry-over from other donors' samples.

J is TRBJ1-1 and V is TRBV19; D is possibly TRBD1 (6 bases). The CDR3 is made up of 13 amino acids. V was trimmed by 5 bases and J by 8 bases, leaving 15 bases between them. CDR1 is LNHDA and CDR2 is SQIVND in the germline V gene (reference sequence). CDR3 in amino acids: CASSQSNREEAFF. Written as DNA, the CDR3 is TGTGCCAGTAGTCAATCTAACAGGGAAGAAGCTTTCTTT.

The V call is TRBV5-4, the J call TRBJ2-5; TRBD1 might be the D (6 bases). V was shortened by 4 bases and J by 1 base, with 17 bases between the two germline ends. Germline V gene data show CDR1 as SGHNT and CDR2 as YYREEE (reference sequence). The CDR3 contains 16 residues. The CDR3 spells CASSPGVVGGQETQYF. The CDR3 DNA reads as TGTGCCAGCAGCCCAGGGGTTGTTGGAGGCCAAGAGACCCAGTACTTC.

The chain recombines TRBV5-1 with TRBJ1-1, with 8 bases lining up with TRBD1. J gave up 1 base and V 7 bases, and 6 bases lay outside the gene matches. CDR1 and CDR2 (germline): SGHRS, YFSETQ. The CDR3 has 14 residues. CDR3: CASGGQATNTEAFF. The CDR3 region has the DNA TGCGCCAGCGGGGGACAGGCGACGAACACTGAAGCTTTCTTT.

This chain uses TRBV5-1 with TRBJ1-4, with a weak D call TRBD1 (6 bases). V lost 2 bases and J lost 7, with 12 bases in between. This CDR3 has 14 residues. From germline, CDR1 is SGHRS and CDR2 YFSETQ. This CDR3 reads CASSLQGGAEKLFF. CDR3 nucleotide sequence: TGCGCCAGCAGCTTACAGGGTGGGGCTGAAAAACTGTTTTTT.

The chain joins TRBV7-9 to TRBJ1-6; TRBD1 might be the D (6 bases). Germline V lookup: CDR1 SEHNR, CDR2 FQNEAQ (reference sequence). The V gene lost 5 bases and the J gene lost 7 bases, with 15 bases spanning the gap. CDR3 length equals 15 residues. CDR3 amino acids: CASSPSTRGNSPLHF. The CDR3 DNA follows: TGTGCCAGCAGCCCTTCGACTAGGGGGAATTCACCCCTCCACTTT. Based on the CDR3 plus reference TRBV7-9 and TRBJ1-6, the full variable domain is DTGVSQNPRHKITKRGQNVTFRCDPISEHNRLYWYRQTLGQGPEFLTYFQNEAQLEKSRLLSDRFSAERPKGSFSTLEIQRTEQGDSAMYLCASSPSTRGNSPLHFGNGTRLTVT.

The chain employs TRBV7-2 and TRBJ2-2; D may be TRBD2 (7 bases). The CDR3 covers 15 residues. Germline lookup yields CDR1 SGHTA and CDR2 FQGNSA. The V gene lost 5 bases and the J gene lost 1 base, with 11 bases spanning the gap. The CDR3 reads CASSPRGGNTGELFF. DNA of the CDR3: TGTGCCAGCAGCCCGAGGGGGGGGAACACCGGGGAGCTGTTTTTT.

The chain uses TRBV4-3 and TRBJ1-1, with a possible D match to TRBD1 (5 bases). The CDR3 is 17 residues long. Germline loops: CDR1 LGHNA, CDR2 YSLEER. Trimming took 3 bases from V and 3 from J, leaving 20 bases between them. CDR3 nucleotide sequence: TGCGCCAGCAGCCATTCCGAAGGGAGGGGTGCGGACACTGAAGCTTTCTTT. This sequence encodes CASSHSEGRGADTEAFF.

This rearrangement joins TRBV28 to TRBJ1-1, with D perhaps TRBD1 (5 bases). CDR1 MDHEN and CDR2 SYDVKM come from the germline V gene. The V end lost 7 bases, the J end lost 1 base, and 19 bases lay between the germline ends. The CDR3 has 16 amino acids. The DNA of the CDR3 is TGTGCCAGCATAACCTCCGGGGGGGAAAGGAACACTGAAGCTTTCTTT. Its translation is CASITSGGERNTEAFF. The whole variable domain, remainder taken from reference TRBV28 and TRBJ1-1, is DVKVTQSSRYLVKRTGEKVFLECVQDMDHENMFWYRQDPGLGLRLIYFSYDVKMKEKGDIPEGYSVSREKKERFSLILESASTNQTSMYLCASITSGGERNTEAFFGQGTRLTVV.

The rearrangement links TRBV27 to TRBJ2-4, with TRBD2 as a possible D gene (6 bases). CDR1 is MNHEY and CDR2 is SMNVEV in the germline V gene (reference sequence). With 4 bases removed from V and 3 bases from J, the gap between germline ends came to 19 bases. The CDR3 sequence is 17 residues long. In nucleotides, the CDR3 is TGTGCCAGCAGTTCCCGGGACTCCTCTGTAGGCAAAAACATTCAGTACTTC. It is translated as CASSSRDSSVGKNIQYF.

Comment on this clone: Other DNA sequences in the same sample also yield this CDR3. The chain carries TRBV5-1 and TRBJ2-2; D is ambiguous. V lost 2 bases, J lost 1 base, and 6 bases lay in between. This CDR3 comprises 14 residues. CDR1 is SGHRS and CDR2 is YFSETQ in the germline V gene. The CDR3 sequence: CASSLSGNTGELFF. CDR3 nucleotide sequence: TGCGCCAGCAGCTTAAGTGGGAACACCGGGGAGCTGTTTTTT.

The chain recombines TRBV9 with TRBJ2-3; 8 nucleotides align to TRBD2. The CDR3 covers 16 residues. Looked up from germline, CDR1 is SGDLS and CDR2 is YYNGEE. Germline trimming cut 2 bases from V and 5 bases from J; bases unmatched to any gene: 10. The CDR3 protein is CASSVGAGLAGDTQYF. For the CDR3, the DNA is TGTGCCAGCAGCGTTGGGGCGGGGCTAGCGGGAGATACGCAGTATTTT.

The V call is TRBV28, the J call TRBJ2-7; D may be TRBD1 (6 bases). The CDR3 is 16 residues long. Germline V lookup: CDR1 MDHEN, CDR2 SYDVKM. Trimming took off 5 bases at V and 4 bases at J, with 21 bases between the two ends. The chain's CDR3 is CASSPEAPGVGYEQYF. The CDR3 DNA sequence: TGTGCCAGCAGTCCGGAGGCCCCAGGGGTAGGGTACGAGCAGTACTTC.

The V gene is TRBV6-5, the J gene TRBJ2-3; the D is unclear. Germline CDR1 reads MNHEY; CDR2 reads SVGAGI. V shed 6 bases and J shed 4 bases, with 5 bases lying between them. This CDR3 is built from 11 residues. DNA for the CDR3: TGTGCCAGCAGGTTATCAGATACGCAGTATTTT. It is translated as CASRLSDTQYF.

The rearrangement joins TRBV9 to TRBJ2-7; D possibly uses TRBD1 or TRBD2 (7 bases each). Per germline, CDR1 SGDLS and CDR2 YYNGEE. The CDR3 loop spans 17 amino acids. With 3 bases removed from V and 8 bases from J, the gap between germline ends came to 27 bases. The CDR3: CASSAGGARGPQTQQYF. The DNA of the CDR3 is TGTGCCAGCAGCGCAGGGGGGGCCAGAGGCCCTCAAACTCAGCAGTACTTC.

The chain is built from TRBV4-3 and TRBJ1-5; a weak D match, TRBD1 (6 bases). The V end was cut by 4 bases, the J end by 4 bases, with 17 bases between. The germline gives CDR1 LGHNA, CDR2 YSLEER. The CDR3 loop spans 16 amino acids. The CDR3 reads CASSLYLDSRNQPQHF. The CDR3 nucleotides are TGCGCCAGCAGCCTATATTTGGACAGCCGTAATCAGCCCCAGCATTTT.

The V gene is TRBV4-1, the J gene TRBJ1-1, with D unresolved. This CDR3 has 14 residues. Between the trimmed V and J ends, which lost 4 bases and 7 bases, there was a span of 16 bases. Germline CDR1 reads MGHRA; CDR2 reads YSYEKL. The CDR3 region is CASSLFGRILEAFF. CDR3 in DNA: TGCGCCAGCAGCCTATTTGGCAGGATACTTGAAGCTTTCTTT.

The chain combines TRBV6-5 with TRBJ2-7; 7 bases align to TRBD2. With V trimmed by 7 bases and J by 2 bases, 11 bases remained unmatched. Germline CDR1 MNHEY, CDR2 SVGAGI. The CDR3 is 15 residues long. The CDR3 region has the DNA TGTGCCAGCACCTTGGTTTGGGGGGGAACCTACGAGCAGTACTTC. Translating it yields CASTLVWGGTYEQYF.

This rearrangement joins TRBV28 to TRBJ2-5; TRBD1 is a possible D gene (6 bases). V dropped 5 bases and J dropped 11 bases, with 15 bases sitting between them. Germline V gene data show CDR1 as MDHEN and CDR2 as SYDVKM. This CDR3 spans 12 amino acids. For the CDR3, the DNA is TGTGCCAGCAGTGTCGGGGACACCCGGCAGTACTTC. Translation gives CASSVGDTRQYF.

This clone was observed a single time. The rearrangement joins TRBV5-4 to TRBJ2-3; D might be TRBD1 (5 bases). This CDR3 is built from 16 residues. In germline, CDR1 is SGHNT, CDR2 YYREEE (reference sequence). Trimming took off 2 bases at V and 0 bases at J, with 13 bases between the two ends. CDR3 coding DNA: TGTGCCAGCAGCTTCGTTCGACAGAGCAGCACAGATACGCAGTATTTT. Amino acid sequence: CASSFVRQSSTDTQYF.

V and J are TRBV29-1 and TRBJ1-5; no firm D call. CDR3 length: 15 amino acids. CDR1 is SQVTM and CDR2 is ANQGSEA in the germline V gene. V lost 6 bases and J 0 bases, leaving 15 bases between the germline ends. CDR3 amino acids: CSVPELVLSNQPQHF. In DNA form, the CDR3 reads TGCAGCGTCCCCGAGTTGGTCCTTAGCAATCAGCCCCAGCATTTT. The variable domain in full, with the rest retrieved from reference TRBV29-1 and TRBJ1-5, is SAVISQKPSRDICQRGTSLTIQCQVDSQVTMMFWYRQQPGQSLTLIATANQGSEATYESGFVIDKFPISRPNLTFSTLTVSNMSPEDSSIYLCSVPELVLSNQPQHFGDGTRLSIL.

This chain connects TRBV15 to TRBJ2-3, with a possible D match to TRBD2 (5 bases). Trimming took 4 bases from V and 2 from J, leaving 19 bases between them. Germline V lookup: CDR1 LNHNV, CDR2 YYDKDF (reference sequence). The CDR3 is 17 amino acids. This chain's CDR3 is CATSIPTRLPNTDTQYF. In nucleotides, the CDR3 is TGTGCCACCAGCATACCCACCCGACTACCCAACACAGATACGCAGTATTTT.

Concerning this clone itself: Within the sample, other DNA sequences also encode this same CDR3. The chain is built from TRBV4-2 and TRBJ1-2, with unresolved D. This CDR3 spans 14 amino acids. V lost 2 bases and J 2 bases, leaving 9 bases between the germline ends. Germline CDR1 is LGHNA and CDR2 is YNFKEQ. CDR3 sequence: CASSQTTGNYGYTF. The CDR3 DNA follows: TGTGCCAGCAGCCAAACGACGGGAAACTATGGCTACACCTTC.